Each of the 19 T cell receptor beta chains below was sequenced from the same sample in a study of molecular identifiers for immune sequencing clone quantification. TCRdb recomputed calls from the PCR reads with MiXCR, one row per CDR3 protein. The data hold a few hundred thousand distinct CDR3 sequences, with over 20% observed a single time. Sequencing used naive CD8+ T cells from blood, with Jurkat cell RNA spiked in. Subset here: FACS-sorted CD8+CD4-CCR7+CD45RA+ naive T cells. These receptors came from a human donor in good health. Some libraries in this study had Jurkat cell RNA spiked in.

This clonotype was seen repeatedly, ten times or more. This chain links TRBV27 with TRBJ2-7, with D perhaps matching TRBD1 or TRBD2 (5 bases each). Germline CDR1 and CDR2: MNHEY and SMNVEV (reference sequence). This CDR3 region has 14 residues. With 6 bases removed from V and 3 bases from J, the gap between germline ends came to 15 bases. CDR3 protein: CASRYSGAFYEQYF. In DNA form, the CDR3 reads TGTGCCAGCAGATACTCCGGGGCATTCTACGAGCAGTACTTC.

This clonotype was seen a handful of times. The chain employs TRBV9 and TRBJ2-7, with D uncertain. V lost 0 bases and J 0 bases, leaving 7 bases between the germline ends. The CDR3 contains 14 residues. Germline V gives CDR1 SGDLS, CDR2 YYNGEE. The CDR3 loop reads CASSVGAGSYEQYF. The CDR3 DNA follows: TGTGCCAGCAGCGTAGGAGCAGGCTCCTACGAGCAGTACTTC.

This clonotype was picked up many times. The chain carries TRBV29-1 and TRBJ1-1, with D possibly matching TRBD1 (6 bases). From germline, CDR1 is SQVTM and CDR2 ANQGSEA. The CDR3 sequence is 12 residues long. Trimming took off 7 bases at V and 5 bases at J, with 14 bases between the two ends. The CDR3 DNA reads as TGCAGCGCTGAGGTGAGGGGGACTGAAGCTTTCTTT. The encoded protein is CSAEVRGTEAFF.

A single count supports this clonotype. The chain links TRBV11-2 to TRBJ2-1; D gene unclear. The CDR3 sequence is 13 residues long. V lost 2 bases and J 9 bases, leaving 11 bases between the germline ends. Germline assignment: CDR1 SGHAT and CDR2 FQNNGV. The CDR3 protein is CASSLIVPAEQFF. The CDR3 nucleotides are TGTGCCAGCAGCTTAATAGTCCCAGCTGAGCAGTTCTTC.

This clonotype appeared many times. The CDR3 DNA reads as TGTGCCAGCAGCCCCAGAATCGAGAGTCTACCCACGAGGATTCAGTACTTC. Residues: CASSPRIESLPTRIQYF. The chain links TRBV3-1 to TRBJ2-4, with unresolved D. V dropped 4 bases and J dropped 10 bases, with 26 bases sitting between them. The CDR3 runs to 17 residues. CDR1 and CDR2 (germline): LGHDT, YNNKEL (reference sequence).

This clonotype was counted a few times. This sequence joins TRBV14 and TRBJ1-1, with unresolved D. The CDR3 length is 13 residues. V was trimmed by 7 bases and J by 5 bases, leaving 14 bases between them. Looked up from germline, CDR1 is SGHDN and CDR2 is FVKESK. DNA for the CDR3: TGTGCCAGCACCACCACGGCCGCGACTGAAGCTTTCTTT. This gives the protein CASTTTAATEAFF.

This clonotype was counted a few times. The chain links TRBV7-9 to TRBJ2-3; D might be TRBD1 or TRBD2, each matching 5 bases. Trimming stripped 4 bases from V and 2 bases from J, with 19 bases between. Germline V gene lookup returns CDR1 SEHNR and CDR2 FQNEAQ (reference sequence). The CDR3 runs 17 residues. Here the CDR3 reads CASSSIDRDGYTDTQYF. The CDR3 DNA reads TGTGCCAGCAGCTCAATAGACCGGGACGGGTACACAGATACGCAGTATTTT.

This clonotype turned up a few times. The chain carries TRBV11-2 and TRBJ2-7; D gene uncertain. Trimming cost V 3 bases and J 2 bases, with 8 bases left between them. This CDR3 has 13 amino acids. Germline assignment: CDR1 SGHAT and CDR2 FQNNGV. In nucleotides, the CDR3 is TGTGCCAGCAGCTTGTACGGAACCTACGAGCAGTACTTC. Protein product: CASSLYGTYEQYF.

This clonotype was counted a few times. The rearrangement links TRBV5-1 to TRBJ2-3, with a tentative D call TRBD2 (6 bases). This CDR3 spans 18 amino acids. CDR1 and CDR2 (germline): SGHRS, YFSETQ. V lost 2 bases to trimming and J lost 4 bases, with 23 bases between them. In nucleotides, the CDR3 is TGCGCCAGCAGCTTCCCGGAGGGCTTCGAAACTCCCGCAGATACGCAGTATTTT. Protein sequence: CASSFPEGFETPADTQYF.

The chain carries TRBV14 and TRBJ2-3; TRBD2 matches at 7 bases. The length of the CDR3 is 15 residues. V shed 6 bases, J shed 4 bases, and the junction held 10 bases outside the gene matches. CDR1 SGHDN and CDR2 FVKESK come from the germline V gene. The CDR3 nucleotides are TGTGCCAGCAGTCTAGTGGGAGGGCTGTCAGATACGCAGTATTTT. It specifies CASSLVGGLSDTQYF.

The sample holds many counts of this clonotype. The J gene is TRBJ2-1, the V gene TRBV7-2; TRBD2 agrees at 8 bases. Germline values: CDR1 SGHTA, CDR2 FQGNSA. After removal of 1 base from V and 4 bases from J, the junction contained 3 bases not matched to a gene. CDR3 length equals 15 residues. CDR3: CASSLGLALYNEQFF. The CDR3 DNA sequence: TGTGCCAGCAGCTTAGGACTAGCGCTTTACAATGAGCAGTTCTTC. Variable domain in full (rest from reference TRBV7-2 and TRBJ2-1): GAGVSQSPSNKVTEKGKDVELRCDPISGHTALYWYRQSLGQGLEFLIYFQGNSAPDKSGLPSDRFSAERTGGSVSTLTIQRTQQEDSAVYLCASSLGLALYNEQFFGPGTRLTVL.

This clonotype was counted a single time. A read error may be the cause here, since a much bigger clone is one base away. The chain is built from TRBV5-1 and TRBJ1-1, with 10 bases fitting TRBD1. The CDR3 consists of 14 residues. The germline V gene has CDR1 SGHRS and CDR2 YFSETQ. The trim removed 7 bases at V and 5 bases at J, leaving 8 bases unmatched. CDR3 sequence reads: CASRRDRGGTEAFF. For the CDR3, the DNA is TGCGCCAGCCGCCGGGACAGGGGAGGAACTGAAGCTTTCTTT. Variable domain in full (rest from reference TRBV5-1 and TRBJ1-1): KAGVTQTPRYLIKTRGQQVTLSCSPISGHRSVSWYQQTPGQGLQFLFEYFSETQRNKGNFPGRFSGRQFSNSRSEMNVSTLELGDSALYLCASRRDRGGTEAFFGQGTRLTVV.

With regard to this clonotype: A much larger clone lies one base from this, so it may be a read error. V gene TRBV7-9 combines with J gene TRBJ2-7, with unresolved D. Trimming stripped 5 bases from V and 6 bases from J, with 20 bases between. CDR3 length equals 15 residues. Germline CDR1 and CDR2: SEHNR and FQNEAQ (reference sequence). CDR3 residues: CASSPLETQPLEQYF. In nucleotides, the CDR3 is TGTGCCAGCAGCCCCCTGGAAACACAGCCCCTCGAGCAGTACTTC.

A word on this clonotype: A much larger clone differs from this one at a single base, so this may be a read error. J is TRBJ1-1 and V is TRBV7-2, with TRBD1 matching over 7 bases. CDR3 length: 17 amino acids. Germline V gene lookup returns CDR1 SGHTA and CDR2 FQGNSA. The trim removed 6 bases at V and 6 bases at J, leaving 19 bases unmatched. CDR3 bases: TGTGCCAGCAGTTTCCCAGGACAGGCCGTATGGGACGCTGAAGCTTTCTTT. Its protein is CASSFPGQAVWDAEAFF.

The chain links TRBV19 to TRBJ2-6; D may be TRBD1 (5 bases). Trimming removed 9 bases at V and 4 bases at J, with 10 bases between. CDR1 and CDR2 (germline): LNHDA, SQIVND (reference sequence). CDR3 size: 13 residues. The CDR3 bases are TGTGCCAGCCAGGGAACCGGGGCCAACGTCCTGACTTTC. It codes for CASQGTGANVLTF.

The V call is TRBV5-6, the J call TRBJ1-5; D is undetermined. The CDR3 loop spans 19 amino acids. The germline gives CDR1 SGHDT, CDR2 YYEEEE. Trimming took 0 bases from V and 2 from J, leaving 21 bases between them. The CDR3 here is CASSLGAGSIEIGNQPQHF. CDR3 bases: TGTGCCAGCAGCTTGGGTGCAGGAAGCATAGAGATAGGCAATCAGCCCCAGCATTTT.

This clonotype was seen at least ten times. The gene calls are TRBV29-1 and TRBJ2-1; no definite D call. The V gene's germline CDR1 is SQVTM and CDR2 ANQGSEA. V lost 7 bases, J lost 8 bases, and 18 bases lay in between. The length of the CDR3 is 13 residues. The CDR3 DNA reads TGCAGCGCCTCAGGACCCTCTGGGGATGAGCAGTTCTTC. It translates to CSASGPSGDEQFF.

As concerns this clonotype: A much larger clonotype is one base distant, so this may be a read error. V gene TRBV12-3 or TRBV12-4 combines with J gene TRBJ2-3, with 9 bases aligning to TRBD2. There are 17 residues in the CDR3. The junction had 11 bases not matched to a gene; V was cut back by 5 bases and J by 2 bases. The CDR3 nucleotides read TGTGCCAGCAGTCGCCTACCAGCGGGGGGCTTCACAGATACGCAGTATTTT. This encodes CASSRLPAGGFTDTQYF.

This clonotype was picked up a small number of times. The chain links TRBV11-3 to TRBJ2-2; D possibly matches TRBD1 or TRBD2 (5 bases each). The CDR3 is 15 residues long. The germline gives CDR1 SGHNT, CDR2 YENEEA. Trimming took 5 bases from V and 2 from J, leaving 12 bases between them. The CDR3 DNA follows: TGTGCCAGCAGCCTGGGACGTTTCAACACCGGGGAGCTGTTTTTT. This gives the protein CASSLGRFNTGELFF.